These 7 T cell receptor beta chains were all obtained from the same sample, sequenced in a study of control samples from healthy donors and cancer patients (dated by TCRdb to the early 2020s). The method behind the library was the immunoSEQ multiplex PCR assay. This is the immuneACCESS table as TCRdb keeps it, with only in-frame sequences that have V and J called. A part of the clones is gone; compared with another copy, unresolved V genes explain less than half, and the rest is unexplained. A total of roughly 70,000 clones appear in this sample, over 70% of them only once. The ten biggest clones cover about 26% of the sample. The sample taken for sequencing was blood. These receptor sequences come from a man over 45 in good health.

This clone showed up just once. The chain combines TRBV7-2 with TRBJ2-1; no reliable D call. V lost 4 bases and J lost 5, with 6 bases in between. The length of the CDR3 is 12 residues. Germline CDR1 reads SGHTA; CDR2 reads FQGNSA. The CDR3, as DNA: TGTGCCAGCAGCTCCCGGGACAATGAGCAGTTCTTC. Protein product: CASSSRDNEQFF.

The V gene is TRBV19, the J gene TRBJ2-2, with D perhaps TRBD1 or TRBD2 (5 bases each). The V end was cut by 4 bases, the J end by 10 bases, with 19 bases between. CDR1 LNHDA and CDR2 SQIVND come from the germline V gene (reference sequence). The CDR3 sequence is 15 residues long. This CDR3 is CASSTRKGRLLELFF. In DNA form, the CDR3 reads TGTGCCAGTAGTACTCGAAAGGGACGCCTGTTGGAGCTGTTTTTT. The variable domain in full, completed from reference TRBV19 and TRBJ2-2, reads DGGITQSPKYLFRKEGQNVTLSCEQNLNHDAMYWYRQDPGQGLRLIYYSQIVNDFQKGDIAEGYSVSREKKESFPLTVTSAQKNPTAFYLCASSTRKGRLLELFFGEGSRLTVL.

The chain links TRBV5-1 to TRBJ2-7; D perhaps matches TRBD1 (5 bases). V lost 0 bases to trimming and J lost 0 bases, with 7 bases between them. The CDR3 sequence is 14 residues long. Germline CDR1 SGHRS, CDR2 YFSETQ. CDR3 coding DNA: TGCGCCAGCAGCTTGGAGGGGTCCTCCTACGAGCAGTACTTC. This gives the protein CASSLEGSSYEQYF. Variable domain in full (rest from reference TRBV5-1 and TRBJ2-7): KAGVTQTPRYLIKTRGQQVTLSCSPISGHRSVSWYQQTPGQGLQFLFEYFSETQRNKGNFPGRFSGRQFSNSRSEMNVSTLELGDSALYLCASSLEGSSYEQYFGPGTRLTVT.

The CDR3 here is CASIPPGQGYEQYF. The CDR3 nucleotides are TGTGCCAGCATTCCTCCGGGACAGGGATACGAGCAGTACTTC. V is TRBV2 and J is TRBJ2-7, with 9 bases lining up with TRBD1. V lost 7 bases to trimming and J lost 4 bases; unmatched junction nucleotides: 8. The CDR3 consists of 14 residues. Germline-derived CDR1 and CDR2 are SNHLY and FYNNEI.

In its sample, this clone was seen once. For the CDR3, the DNA is TGCGCCAGCAGTTACGGGACGGTGCCAGACGAGCAGTACTTC. Residues: CASSYGTVPDEQYF. The V and J genes are TRBV5-1 and TRBJ2-7; D is tentatively TRBD1 or TRBD2 (5 bases each). The CDR3 has 14 amino acids. Trimming took 5 bases from V and 5 from J, leaving 17 bases between them. Germline CDR1 is SGHRS and CDR2 is YFSETQ.

The chain carries TRBV9 and TRBJ2-7; D call uncertain. The CDR3 consists of 14 residues. Trimming took off 2 bases at V and 0 bases at J, with 9 bases between the two ends. Germline V gives CDR1 SGDLS, CDR2 YYNGEE. CDR3 sequence (DNA): TGTGCCAGCAGCGTTACGAGCGACTCCTACGAGCAGTACTTC. It is translated as CASSVTSDSYEQYF.

The chain couples TRBV5-8 to TRBJ1-6; no firm D call. CDR1 and CDR2 from the germline V gene are SGHTS and YDEGEE. The CDR3 totals 14 residues. V was shortened by 4 bases and J by 10 bases, with 15 bases between the two germline ends. CDR3 coding DNA: TGTGCCAGCAGCCCCGGAGGACGAGACTCACCCCTCCACTTT. Amino acid sequence: CASSPGGRDSPLHF.